These 30 T cell receptor beta chains share one sample of origin, sequenced in a study of T cell changes during pregnancy in multiple sclerosis. Sequencing was performed with immunoSEQ multiplex PCR; in TCRdb, only in-frame clones are kept and a portion is missing. The data show about 40,000 clones, 92% seen once. The sample here was CD8+ T cells from peripheral blood mononuclear cells, taken in the first trimester of pregnancy. Receptor source: a female donor with multiple sclerosis, enrolled in a pregnancy study.

This sequence joins TRBV9 and TRBJ1-2; TRBD1 is a possible D gene (5 bases). Germline loops: CDR1 SGDLS, CDR2 YYNGEE. The CDR3 covers 11 residues. V was clipped by 0 bases and J by 13 bases, with 10 bases between them. The CDR3 is CASSVGRTLTF. In DNA, the CDR3 is TGTGCCAGCAGCGTAGGAAGGACACTCACCTTC.

The genes are TRBV4-2 and TRBJ2-1, with 7 bases fitting TRBD2. The germline CDR1 and CDR2 sequences are LGHNA and YNFKEQ. This CDR3 is built from 15 residues. With V trimmed by 2 bases and J by 9 bases, 10 bases remained unmatched. CDR3 bases: TGTGCCAGCAGCCAAATAATAGGGACTACGGGTGAGCAGTTCTTC. It specifies CASSQIIGTTGEQFF.

The chain employs TRBV27 and TRBJ1-2; D not resolved. The germline CDR1 and CDR2 sequences are MNHEY and SMNVEV (reference sequence). Between the trimmed V and J ends, which lost 2 bases and 1 base, there was a span of 5 bases. The CDR3 contains 13 residues. CDR3 DNA: TGTGCCAGCAGTTTACAGGTTAACTATGGCTACACCTTC. The encoded protein is CASSLQVNYGYTF.

This chain uses TRBV14 with TRBJ1-5, with TRBD1 identical over 7 bases. Germline V CDR1 and CDR2: SGHDN, FVKESK. The CDR3 covers 15 residues. V was clipped by 5 bases and J by 3 bases; unmatched bases: 7. CDR3 DNA: TGTGCCAGCAGCTTGACAGGGATGGTCAATCAGCCCCAGCATTTT. This encodes CASSLTGMVNQPQHF.

This sequence joins TRBV5-1 and TRBJ2-5; 11 nucleotides align to TRBD1. J gave up 0 bases and V 3 bases, and 10 bases lay outside the gene matches. The CDR3 totals 18 residues. Germline CDR1 is SGHRS and CDR2 is YFSETQ. The CDR3 is CASSSSGTGGPYQETQYF. CDR3 nucleotide sequence: TGCGCCAGCAGCTCAAGCGGGACAGGGGGACCGTACCAAGAGACCCAGTACTTC.

This chain uses TRBV4-2 with TRBJ1-2; unclear D gene. V lost 0 bases and J 5 bases, leaving 19 bases between the germline ends. CDR1 is LGHNA, CDR2 YNFKEQ, per germline. This CDR3 has 17 residues. The CDR3 reads CASSQEVAALAPYGYTF. As DNA, the CDR3 is TGTGCCAGCAGCCAAGAGGTCGCGGCTTTGGCTCCGTATGGCTACACCTTC.

The CDR3 here is CAWGEPWDYGYTF. The CDR3 nucleotides read TGTGCCTGGGGGGAACCCTGGGACTATGGCTACACCTTC. The V gene is TRBV11-2, the J gene TRBJ1-2, with D possibly TRBD1 on 5 matching bases. The CDR3 extends over 13 amino acids. V was shortened by 11 bases and J by 3 bases, with 16 bases between the two germline ends. Per germline, CDR1 SGHAT and CDR2 FQNNGV. The variable domain in full, with the rest retrieved from reference TRBV11-2 and TRBJ1-2, is EAGVAQSPRYKIIEKRQSVAFWCNPISGHATLYWYQQILGQGPKLLIQFQNNGVVDDSQLPKDRFSAERLKGVDSTLKIQPAKLEDSAVYLCAWGEPWDYGYTFGSGTRLTVV.

V and J are TRBV7-9 and TRBJ2-7, with 8 bases aligning to TRBD1. This CDR3 is 15 amino acids long. Germline values: CDR1 SEHNR, CDR2 FQNEAQ (reference sequence). Germline trimming cut 1 base from V and 2 bases from J; bases unmatched to any gene: 4. The CDR3 reads CASSLGQGAPYEQYF. In DNA, the CDR3 is TGTGCCAGCAGCTTAGGGCAGGGGGCCCCCTACGAGCAGTACTTC.

The chain couples TRBV6-8 to TRBJ2-1; 9 nucleotides match TRBD2. The germline gives CDR1 MNHGY, CDR2 SAAAGT. V gave up 0 bases and J gave up 1 base; unmatched junction bases: 4. The CDR3 totals 17 residues. The CDR3 reads CASSYSVGLASYNEQFF. The CDR3 DNA is TGTGCCAGCAGTTACTCAGTTGGACTAGCGTCCTACAATGAGCAGTTCTTC.

V is TRBV27 and J is TRBJ1-5; D possibly corresponds to TRBD1 (5 bases). This CDR3 contains 14 residues. Germline V lookup: CDR1 MNHEY, CDR2 SMNVEV (reference sequence). The V gene lost 6 bases and the J gene lost 0 bases, with 9 bases spanning the gap. CDR3 residues: CASSGGPSNQPQHF. In DNA form, the CDR3 reads TGTGCCAGCAGCGGGGGACCTAGCAATCAGCCCCAGCATTTT.

The CDR3 bases are TGCGCCAGCAGCCAAGATCCCGGACAGGGGGGAGAGCAGTTCTTC. It translates to CASSQDPGQGGEQFF. J is TRBJ2-1 and V is TRBV4-1, with TRBD1 matching over 10 bases. Per germline, CDR1 MGHRA and CDR2 YSYEKL. J lost 10 bases, V lost 0 bases, and 6 bases had no gene match. The CDR3 contains 15 residues.

The J gene is TRBJ2-1, the V gene TRBV6-4, with 10 bases aligning to TRBD2. Per germline, CDR1 MRHNA and CDR2 SNTAGT. CDR3 length equals 17 residues. V trimming: 0 bases; J trimming: 1 base; junction bases outside the gene matches: 3. This CDR3 reads CASSDSKRGGSYNEQFF. CDR3 bases: TGTGCCAGCAGTGACTCAAAGCGGGGGGGATCCTACAATGAGCAGTTCTTC.

This chain links TRBV7-9 with TRBJ1-5; D is unresolved. V was cut by 5 bases and J by 6 bases, with 11 bases left in between. Germline CDR1 SEHNR, CDR2 FQNEAQ (reference sequence). The CDR3 contains 13 residues. DNA for the CDR3: TGTGCCAGCAGCGGGGAGGGTGGTCAGCCCCAGCATTTT. The encoded protein is CASSGEGGQPQHF.

This chain connects TRBV7-3 to TRBJ2-7; D uncertain. The CDR3 runs to 12 residues. Trimming took off 6 bases at V and 0 bases at J, with 6 bases between the two ends. The germline gives CDR1 SGHTA, CDR2 FQGTGA. The CDR3 nucleotides are TGTGCCAGCAGGTCAGACTCCTACGAGCAGTACTTC. Its translation: CASRSDSYEQYF.

The CDR3 DNA follows: TGTGCCAGCACTTTTTCACGCCGCGCAGAGGCTGGCTACACCTTC. Protein sequence: CASTFSRRAEAGYTF. V gene TRBV6-5 combines with J gene TRBJ1-2; D remains ambiguous. Trimming stripped 7 bases from V and 7 bases from J, with 22 bases between. This CDR3 is 15 amino acids long. In germline, CDR1 is MNHEY, CDR2 SVGAGI.

This chain uses TRBV2 with TRBJ1-2; 9 bases fit TRBD1. J was trimmed by 8 bases and V by 6 bases; bases with no gene match: 7. Germline loops: CDR1 SNHLY, CDR2 FYNNEI. The CDR3 is made up of 13 amino acids. The CDR3 here is CASSGWTGEGYTF. CDR3 DNA sequence: TGTGCCAGCAGCGGATGGACAGGGGAAGGCTACACCTTC.

The chain uses TRBV6-4 and TRBJ2-3; 7 bases match TRBD2. This CDR3 contains 16 residues. Germline assignment: CDR1 MRHNA and CDR2 SNTAGT. Trimming removed 0 bases from V and 1 base from J; junction bases left unmatched: 4. The CDR3 DNA follows: TGTGCCAGCAGTGACTCGAAAGGGAGGGGCACAGATACGCAGTATTTT. Translating gives CASSDSKGRGTDTQYF.

The chain is built from TRBV5-8 and TRBJ1-6; a weak D match, TRBD1 (5 bases). CDR1 and CDR2 from the germline V gene are SGHTS and YDEGEE. This CDR3 spans 17 amino acids. With 5 bases removed from V and 0 bases from J, the gap between germline ends came to 15 bases. DNA of the CDR3: TGTGCCAGCAGGGTAGGAAAGGACATCTCCTATAATTCACCCCTCCACTTT. Its translation is CASRVGKDISYNSPLHF.

The chain couples TRBV14 to TRBJ1-2; weak D call: TRBD1 (5 bases). V lost 0 bases to trimming and J lost 1 base, with 12 bases between them. The CDR3 length is 16 residues. Germline loops: CDR1 SGHDN, CDR2 FVKESK. CDR3 bases: TGTGCCAGCAGCCAAGATTTCATCAGGGTTAACTATGGCTACACCTTC. This encodes CASSQDFIRVNYGYTF. Supplemented by reference TRBV14 and TRBJ1-2, the full variable domain reads EAGVTQFPSHSVIEKGQTVTLRCDPISGHDNLYWYRRVMGKEIKFLLHFVKESKQDESGMPNNRFLAERTGGTYSTLKVQPAELEDSGVYFCASSQDFIRVNYGYTFGSGTRLTVV.

This chain links TRBV9 with TRBJ1-2; 7 bases align to TRBD1. With V trimmed by 4 bases and J by 4 bases, 4 bases remained unmatched. This CDR3 has 13 residues. Per the germline V gene, CDR1 is SGDLS and CDR2 is YYNGEE. The CDR3 here is CASSTSGGYGYTF. The CDR3 region has the DNA TGTGCCAGCAGCACCTCAGGGGGCTATGGCTACACCTTC.

V and J are TRBV5-8 and TRBJ2-1, with 8 bases matching TRBD1. Germline V CDR1 and CDR2: SGHTS, YDEGEE. With 1 base clipped from V and 2 bases from J, the junction kept 11 bases outside the gene matches. The CDR3 sequence is 18 residues long. For the CDR3, the DNA is TGTGCCAGCAGCTTGAATCTTATCGGACAGGGTACCTACAATGAGCAGTTCTTC. It is translated as CASSLNLIGQGTYNEQFF.

The rearrangement links TRBV2 to TRBJ2-2, with 10 nucleotides matching TRBD2. The CDR3 runs to 18 residues. Germline CDR1 SNHLY, CDR2 FYNNEI. After removal of 9 bases from V and 1 base from J, the junction contained 14 bases not matched to a gene. Here the CDR3 reads CASLAPVAGGQNTGELFF. The CDR3 region has the DNA TGTGCCAGTCTTGCGCCCGTAGCGGGGGGCCAGAACACCGGGGAGCTGTTTTTT. The full variable domain, its missing parts supplied by reference TRBV2 and TRBJ2-2, is EPEVTQTPSHQVTQMGQEVILRCVPISNHLYFYWYRQILGQKVEFLVSFYNNEISEKSEIFDDQFSVERPDGSNFTLKIRSTKLEDSAMYFCASLAPVAGGQNTGELFFGEGSRLTVL.

V and J are TRBV9 and TRBJ1-2; possible D gene TRBD1, 5 bases. The CDR3 sequence is 13 residues long. The V and J ends lost 0 bases and 6 bases respectively, with 9 bases between them. Germline assignment: CDR1 SGDLS and CDR2 YYNGEE. The chain's CDR3 is CASSVEEGDGYTF. The CDR3 DNA reads as TGTGCCAGCAGCGTAGAGGAAGGGGATGGCTACACCTTC.

This chain uses TRBV6-1 with TRBJ2-7; TRBD1 aligns across 9 bases. Per germline, CDR1 MNHNS and CDR2 SASEGT. J gave up 2 bases and V 7 bases, and 6 bases lay outside the gene matches. The CDR3 covers 14 residues. The CDR3 is CASNPGTGPYEQYF. Here the CDR3 DNA reads TGTGCCAGCAATCCCGGGACAGGGCCCTACGAGCAGTACTTC.

The rearrangement links TRBV30 to TRBJ2-5; TRBD2 agrees at 10 bases. Matching the DNA end better, TRBJ2-7 makes the J call doubtful. This CDR3 spans 15 amino acids. The germline V gene encodes CDR1 GTSNPN and CDR2 SVGIG (reference sequence). CDR3 sequence: CAWSFEGLATYEQYF. The CDR3 DNA follows: TGTGCCTGGTCCTTCGAGGGACTAGCGACTTACGAGCAGTACTTC.

This sequence joins TRBV6-4 and TRBJ1-5; D is unclear. Trimming pared 3 bases from V and 5 bases from J, leaving 14 bases between. This CDR3 has 15 amino acids. Germline CDR1 and CDR2: MRHNA and SNTAGT. This CDR3 is CASSEYGGSDQPQHF. The CDR3 DNA follows: TGTGCCAGCAGTGAATACGGAGGGTCTGATCAGCCCCAGCATTTT.

This chain links TRBV11-2 with TRBJ2-7; 8 positions match TRBD1. Germline loops: CDR1 SGHAT, CDR2 FQNNGV. CDR3 size: 16 residues. Trimming took 0 bases from V and 3 from J; bases not matched to a gene: 7. The CDR3 DNA reads TGTGCCAGCAGCTTAGAGGCCCCCGGGACAGGCTACGAGCAGTACTTC. This encodes CASSLEAPGTGYEQYF.

This chain connects TRBV11-3 to TRBJ2-2; maybe TRBD1 (5 bases). The germline gives CDR1 SGHNT, CDR2 YENEEA. V was pared by 3 bases and J by 6 bases, with 14 bases between. This CDR3 is 15 amino acids long. CDR3 nucleotide sequence: TGTGCCAGCAGCTTGGGGCTCCTGGCCGCCGGGGAGCTGTTTTTT. Translation gives CASSLGLLAAGELFF.

This chain uses TRBV11-1 with TRBJ2-7, with D possibly TRBD2 on 5 matching bases. The germline V gene has CDR1 SGHAT and CDR2 FQDESV (reference sequence). This CDR3 region has 15 residues. Between the trimmed V and J ends, which lost 5 bases and 5 bases, there was a span of 19 bases. The DNA for the CDR3 is TGTGCCAGCAGCCTGCCCCCGGGGATGGGGAACGAGCAGTACTTC. It codes for CASSLPPGMGNEQYF.

The chain combines TRBV27 with TRBJ2-1, with 7 bases aligning to TRBD1. V shed 8 bases and J 2 bases; nucleotides not matched to a gene: 12. The CDR3 has 16 amino acids. CDR1 and CDR2 (germline): MNHEY, SMNVEV (reference sequence). CDR3 nucleotide sequence: TGTGCCAGCCCCAGAGGGGACAGAAGTACCTACAATGAGCAGTTCTTC. Translated, it gives CASPRGDRSTYNEQFF.